These 14 T cell receptor beta chains were all obtained from the same sample, sequenced in a study of cytomegalovirus exposure and HLA in healthy donors. PCR used 60 Vbeta primers and 13 Jbeta primers. Method: immunoSEQ multiplex PCR; TCRdb's copy keeps in-frame clones and lacks some. The sample carries some 180,000 clones, about 88% recorded once. The material sequenced was PBMCs. The receptors stem from a young man in good health and CMV-seropositive.

CDR3 coding DNA: TGTGCCAGCAGTGAAGGGTTTGGACTAACTCAAAACATTCAGTACTTC. Amino acids: CASSEGFGLTQNIQYF. The genes are TRBV2 and TRBJ2-4, with D maybe TRBD2 (6 bases). Germline CDR1 and CDR2: SNHLY and FYNNEI. The germline V and J ends were trimmed by 1 base and 5 bases, with 15 bases remaining between them. The CDR3 spans 16 residues.

With respect to this clone: A read error may account for a junction end that differs from germline. The gene calls are TRBV7-9 and TRBJ2-1; possibly TRBD2 for D (6 bases). Germline values: CDR1 SEHNR, CDR2 FQNEAQ (reference sequence). This CDR3 is built from 14 residues. Here the CDR3 reads CSSSLGGYYNEQFF. The CDR3 nucleotides are TGTTCCAGCAGCTTAGGAGGGTACTACAATGAGCAGTTCTTC.

V gene TRBV27 combines with J gene TRBJ2-1; no firm D call. V lost 1 base to trimming and J lost 0 bases, with 10 bases between them. The CDR3 totals 16 residues. In germline, CDR1 is MNHEY, CDR2 SMNVEV (reference sequence). The CDR3 loop reads CASSLWAVSSYNEQFF. In DNA, the CDR3 is TGTGCCAGCAGTTTATGGGCAGTAAGCTCCTACAATGAGCAGTTCTTC.

The chain employs TRBV7-9 and TRBJ1-1, with a possible D match to TRBD1 (6 bases). With 5 bases removed from V and 6 bases from J, the gap between germline ends came to 22 bases. CDR3 length: 16 amino acids. Germline CDR1 reads SEHNR; CDR2 reads FQNEAQ (reference sequence). The CDR3 protein is CASSPFPTLQGAEAFF. The CDR3 DNA follows: TGTGCCAGCAGCCCCTTCCCGACCCTACAGGGCGCTGAAGCTTTCTTT.

The chain joins TRBV2 to TRBJ2-1; 10 bases line up with TRBD2. V lost 5 bases and J lost 1; bases outside the gene matches: 2. From germline, CDR1 is SNHLY and CDR2 FYNNEI. CDR3 size: 15 residues. CDR3 residues: CASSPTSGSYNEQFF. CDR3 nucleotides: TGTGCCAGCAGTCCGACTAGCGGGTCCTACAATGAGCAGTTCTTC.

This clone was observed many times. V is TRBV4-2 and J is TRBJ2-7, with D perhaps matching TRBD2 (5 bases). Germline loops: CDR1 LGHNA, CDR2 YNFKEQ. The CDR3 loop spans 14 amino acids. V lost 3 bases and J lost 5, with 14 bases in between. CDR3 in DNA: TGTGCCAGCAGCCACCGCCGGGATGCCGACGAGCAGTACTTC. It encodes CASSHRRDADEQYF.

This chain joins TRBV7-2 and TRBJ2-2; D is ambiguous. Per the germline V gene, CDR1 is SGHTA and CDR2 is FQGNSA. This CDR3 comprises 16 residues. Trimming took 1 base from V and 1 from J, leaving 10 bases between them. As DNA, the CDR3 is TGTGCCAGCAGCTTAGGGGCAGCTCGGAACACCGGGGAGCTGTTTTTT. Residues: CASSLGAARNTGELFF. Complete variable domain (other parts from reference TRBV7-2 and TRBJ2-2): GAGVSQSPSNKVTEKGKDVELRCDPISGHTALYWYRQSLGQGLEFLIYFQGNSAPDKSGLPSDRFSAERTGGSVSTLTIQRTQQEDSAVYLCASSLGAARNTGELFFGEGSRLTVL.

V gene TRBV19 combines with J gene TRBJ2-2, with D possibly being TRBD2 (5 bases). Trimming took off 1 base at V and 4 bases at J, with 13 bases between the two ends. From germline, CDR1 is LNHDA and CDR2 SQIVND (reference sequence). This CDR3 spans 16 amino acids. CDR3 residues: CASSIALGLATGELFF. CDR3 DNA: TGTGCCAGTAGTATAGCCCTAGGACTGGCCACCGGGGAGCTGTTTTTT.

The V call is TRBV19, the J call TRBJ1-1; D ambiguous. V was shortened by 6 bases and J by 0 bases, with 14 bases between the two germline ends. Germline loops: CDR1 LNHDA, CDR2 SQIVND (reference sequence). The CDR3 has 15 residues. This CDR3 is CASRPGHGVNTEAFF. The CDR3 coding sequence is TGTGCCAGTAGGCCAGGTCACGGCGTGAACACTGAAGCTTTCTTT.

The chain carries TRBV29-1 and TRBJ2-1; maybe TRBD2 (5 bases). The CDR3 contains 14 residues. V was cut by 7 bases and J by 4 bases, with 17 bases left in between. CDR1 SQVTM and CDR2 ANQGSEA come from the germline V gene. The CDR3: CSAGVPPYYNEQFF. The CDR3 nucleotides are TGCAGCGCCGGGGTCCCTCCTTATTACAATGAGCAGTTCTTC.

The CDR3, as DNA: TGTGCCAGCAGGACTAGCGGGAGGGGAGAGACCCAGTACTTC. Protein product: CASRTSGRGETQYF. The chain combines TRBV11-3 with TRBJ2-5; 14 bases align to TRBD2. The germline CDR1 and CDR2 sequences are SGHNT and YENEEA. This CDR3 comprises 14 residues. The trim removed 6 bases at V and 4 bases at J, leaving 1 base unmatched.

V usage is TRBV6-1 and J usage is TRBJ2-7; the D gene is possibly TRBD1 (6 bases). The germline CDR1 and CDR2 sequences are MNHNS and SASEGT. The CDR3 runs to 14 residues. V lost 7 bases, J lost 3 bases, and 16 bases lay in between. The DNA of the CDR3 is TGTGCCAGCACCATGGGGGACAATCACTACGAGCAGTACTTC. Translated: CASTMGDNHYEQYF.

A few counts support this clone. The chain joins TRBV5-6 to TRBJ2-7; D remains unclear. Trimming pared 1 base from V and 3 bases from J, leaving 11 bases between. This CDR3 is 14 amino acids long. Germline V CDR1 and CDR2: SGHDT, YYEEEE. The CDR3 loop reads CASSLRNSYYEQYF. The CDR3 DNA follows: TGTGCCAGCAGCTTGAGGAACAGTTACTACGAGCAGTACTTC.

A few counts support this clone. This chain uses TRBV30 with TRBJ2-3, with TRBD1 as a possible D gene (5 bases). Germline V gene lookup returns CDR1 GTSNPN and CDR2 SVGIG (reference sequence). V shed 5 bases and J shed 0 bases, with 12 bases lying between them. The CDR3 has 14 residues. The CDR3 DNA is TGTGCCTGGGGGGTAGGGGCTAGCACAGATACGCAGTATTTT. Its protein product is CAWGVGASTDTQYF.